A selection of T cell receptor beta chains follows, all from one sample in a study of blood T cell repertoires in COVID-19. Only in-frame clones appear in the TCRdb table, and some are missing; sequencing was by immunoSEQ multiplex PCR. The data hold roughly 250,000 clones, with 70% to 90% observed a single time. Material: peripheral blood. All receptors come from a woman in her twenties or thirties with COVID-19, enrolled during active disease. Each CDR3 is given with its conserved first and last residue. A D gene is named only where the DNA matches it firmly. Expanded clones get a size class; other rows say once, few or many, or leave the size out.

size	J	V	D	DNA	CDR3
-	TRBJ2-7	TRBV27	TRBD1	TGTGCCAGCAGACCCGACAGGGGTAATATCTACGAGCAGTACTTC	CASRPDRGNIYEQYF
-	TRBJ2-7	TRBV6-5	TRBD1	TGTGCCAGCAGGACAGGGGGCAGCTCCTACGAGCAGTACTTC	CASRTGGSSYEQYF
once	TRBJ2-3	TRBV5-6	-	TGTGCCAGCAGCTTCTGGATAGCCTCAGATACGCAGTATTTT	CASSFWIASDTQYF
-	TRBJ1-1	TRBV11-2	-	TGTGCCAGCAGCCAGAACCCAGGGCCGGCCACTGAAGCTTTCTTT	CASSQNPGPATEAFF
-	TRBJ1-2	TRBV5-1	TRBD1	TGCGCCAGCAGCTCCGGGACAGTACACTATTCCTATGGCTACACCTTC	CASSSGTVHYSYGYTF
-	TRBJ2-5	TRBV5-6	-	TGTGCCAGCAGCCCCCCTGGACTACAAGAGACCCAGTACTTC	CASSPPGLQETQYF
once	TRBJ1-2	TRBV7-2	TRBD1	TGTGCCAGCAGCTTATCGACAGGGGTTAACTATGGCTACACCTTC	CASSLSTGVNYGYTF
-	TRBJ1-1	TRBV19	-	TGTGCCAGTAGTCCATTCGGGGGTGCGGGCACTGAAGCTTTCTTT	CASSPFGGAGTEAFF
-	TRBJ2-7	TRBV3-1/TRBV3-2	-	TGTGCCAGCAGCCAACCAGGCGCAGGGGTCTACGAGCAGTACTTC	CASSQPGAGVYEQYF
few	TRBJ2-7	TRBV5-1	TRBD2	TGCGCCAGCAACGGTGGCGGGGGGACCTACGAGCAGTACTTC	CASNGGGGTYEQYF
-	TRBJ1-1	TRBV13	TRBD1	TGTGCCAGCAGCTTAGGCCTGGGGGACAGCGAAGCTTTCTTT	CASSLGLGDSEAFF
-	TRBJ2-7	TRBV29-1	TRBD2	TGCAGCGTTGAACGGGAGGGGAGCTCCTACGAGCAGTACTTC	CSVEREGSSYEQYF
-	TRBJ1-2	TRBV6-5	-	TGTGCCAGCAGGGCGACCAGGGATGGCTACACCTTC	CASRATRDGYTF
-	TRBJ1-1	TRBV5-1	-	TGCGCCAGCAGCTTGAAGTCAGACACTGAAGCTTTCTTT	CASSLKSDTEAFF
-	TRBJ2-7	TRBV29-1	-	TGCAGCGTTTGCAAGAGCTCCTACGAGCAGTACTTC	CSVCKSSYEQYF
-	TRBJ1-6	TRBV3-1/TRBV3-2	TRBD1	TGTGCCAGCAGCCAAGAAGGGACAGGAACCCTCCACTTT	CASSQEGTGTLHF
-	TRBJ2-5	TRBV3-1/TRBV3-2	TRBD2	TGTGCCAGCAGAACCGGACTAGCGGGGCTCCAAGAGACCCAGTACTTC	CASRTGLAGLQETQYF
-	TRBJ2-6	TRBV5-1	-	TGCGCCAGCAGATTGGGGGGCACGGGGGCCAACGTCCTGACTTTC	CASRLGGTGANVLTF
-	TRBJ2-1	TRBV5-1	TRBD1	TGCGCCAGCAGCTTGGAAGGACAGGGGAACGGCAATGAGCAGTTCTTC	CASSLEGQGNGNEQFF
-	TRBJ1-6	TRBV14	-	TGTGCCAGCAGCACGGGGTTACTCAGCGCACCCCTCCACTTT	CASSTGLLSAPLHF
-	TRBJ1-5	TRBV7-8	TRBD1	TGTGCCAGCAGCTCCCGGGGACAGGGGGGCAATCAGCCCCAGCATTTT	CASSSRGQGGNQPQHF
-	TRBJ2-3	TRBV24-1	-	TGTGCCACCAGTGATTTGCAGGGGTGGAGCACAGATACGCAGTATTTT	CATSDLQGWSTDTQYF
-	TRBJ1-6	TRBV5-1	-	TGCGCCAGCAGCTTGGAGGGAGGGGGGAATTCACCCCTCCACTTT	CASSLEGGGNSPLHF
-	TRBJ2-2	TRBV7-6	TRBD2	TGTGCCAGCAGCTTATCAGCCGGGGGGAGTACCGGGGAGCTGTTTTTT	CASSLSAGGSTGELFF
-	TRBJ2-4	TRBV7-2	-	TGTGCCAGCAGACCAGGGCTAGCCAAAAACATTCAGTACTTC	CASRPGLAKNIQYF
-	TRBJ2-3	TRBV28	TRBD2	TGTGCCAGCAGTTTGGGACTAAAGAGGGATACGCAGTATTTT	CASSLGLKRDTQYF
-	TRBJ2-3	TRBV6-6	TRBD2	TGTGCCAGCGCTTATACTAGCGCAGATACGCAGTATTTT	CASAYTSADTQYF
-	TRBJ1-5	TRBV7-9	-	TGTGCCAGCAGCTGGGGGGATAGCAATCAGCCCCAGCATTTT	CASSWGDSNQPQHF
-	TRBJ2-5	TRBV25-1	TRBD2	TGTGCCAGCAGGGAGTTCGGGGAGGGCCAAGAGACCCAGTACTTC	CASREFGEGQETQYF
-	TRBJ2-7	TRBV28	-	TGTGCCAGCAGTTTAGAAAGGGGGACCACCTACGAGCAGTACTTC	CASSLERGTTYEQYF
few	TRBJ1-1	TRBV15	-	TGTGCCACCAGCAGGACAGTAAACACTGAAGCTTTCTTT	CATSRTVNTEAFF
-	TRBJ2-3	TRBV9	-	TGTGCCAGCAGCGTAGCTAGGGGCGTTTGGGATACGCAGTATTTT	CASSVARGVWDTQYF
once	TRBJ1-2	TRBV4-1	-	TGCGCCAGCAGCCAAGATCTGCGGCCAGGGCCTTTGTATGGCTACACCTTC	CASSQDLRPGPLYGYTF
once	TRBJ1-2	TRBV5-1	-	TGCGCCAGCAGATGGACGAGCGGAAACTATGGCTACACCTTC	CASRWTSGNYGYTF
-	TRBJ2-5	TRBV7-9	-	TGTGCCAGCAGCTTAGCAGGGGGAGCCGGGGAGAAAGAGACCCAGTACTTC	CASSLAGGAGEKETQYF
-	TRBJ2-6	TRBV11-2	-	TGTGCCAGCAGCTTACAGGGGACTGGGGCCAACGTCCTGACTTTC	CASSLQGTGANVLTF
-	TRBJ2-2	TRBV6-5	TRBD2	TGTGCCAGCAGTTGGGGACTAGCGGGGGGCACCGGGGAGCTGTTTTTT	CASSWGLAGGTGELFF
many	TRBJ1-1	TRBV6-4	TRBD1	TGTGCCAGCAGCGAGGACCGAGGGGGCAGGGCTTTCTTT	CASSEDRGGRAFF
-	TRBJ2-1	TRBV4-1	TRBD2	TGCGCCAGCAGCGCACCGGGACTAGCGGGGGGGTACCATGAGCAGTTCTTC	CASSAPGLAGGYHEQFF
-	TRBJ1-2	TRBV27	-	TGTGCCAGCAGTTTTTTGGACAGTGACTATGGCTACACCTTC	CASSFLDSDYGYTF
once	TRBJ2-5	TRBV2	-	TGTGCCAGCTCGGGGCGGCGGGACGTCGGGGGTAGAGAGACCCAGTACTTC	CASSGRRDVGGRETQYF
-	TRBJ2-1	TRBV19	TRBD2	TGTGCCAGTACCCAACTAGCGGGCACCAACAATGAGCAGTTCTTC	CASTQLAGTNNEQFF
-	TRBJ2-7	TRBV4-2	TRBD1	TGTGCCAGCAGCCCGGGACAGGGTTCCTACGAGCAGTACTTC	CASSPGQGSYEQYF
few	TRBJ2-1	TRBV5-1	-	TGCGCCAGCAGCCCTGGGACAGGGCGGGGGGATGAGCAGTTCTTC	CASSPGTGRGDEQFF
-	TRBJ1-4	TRBV5-1	-	TGCGCCAGCAGCTTGGCCCCAGATGAAAAACTGTTTTTT	CASSLAPDEKLFF
-	TRBJ1-3	TRBV19	-	TGTGCCAGTAGTTCCCCCTACTCTGGAAACACCATATATTTT	CASSSPYSGNTIYF
-	TRBJ2-5	TRBV5-1	-	TGCGCCAGCAGCTCCCTTGGACTAAGTCAAGAGACCCAGTACTTC	CASSSLGLSQETQYF
once	TRBJ2-1	TRBV7-8	TRBD1	TGTGCCAGCAGCGGGAGGGACAGGGGGCTTAATGAGCAGTTCTTC	CASSGRDRGLNEQFF
-	TRBJ1-6	TRBV4-1	-	TGCGCCAGCAGCCAAGAGGCAATAATAAGCTCCTATAATTCACCCCTCCACTTT	CASSQEAIISSYNSPLHF
-	TRBJ2-1	TRBV5-1	TRBD2	TGCGCCAGCAGCTTTACCGGAAGCGGGGGAAATGAGCAGTTCTTC	CASSFTGSGGNEQFF
-	TRBJ2-1	TRBV6-5	TRBD1	TGTGCCAGCAGGACACAGGGGGCCAATGAGCAGTTCTTC	CASRTQGANEQFF
-	TRBJ1-2	TRBV29-1	TRBD1	TGCAGCGTTGAAGAGTTGAGTGGACAGGGGGTAACTGGCTACACCTTC	CSVEELSGQGVTGYTF
-	TRBJ1-4	TRBV2	TRBD1	TGTGCCAGCAGACCTGACAGGGTAAATGAAAAACTGTTTTTT	CASRPDRVNEKLFF
-	TRBJ1-2	TRBV4-1	TRBD1	TGCGCCAGCAGCCCCAGACAGGGGTTTGGCTACACCTTC	CASSPRQGFGYTF
once	TRBJ2-1	TRBV15	TRBD2	TGTGCCACCAGCCGACGACTAGCGGGGGGCGTAATCTACAATGAGCAGTTCTTC	CATSRRLAGGVIYNEQFF
-	TRBJ2-3	TRBV2	TRBD2	TGTGCCAGCGGCGACTCAACTAGCGGGGTCACAGATACGCAGTATTTT	CASGDSTSGVTDTQYF
-	TRBJ2-2	TRBV11-2	-	TGTGCCAGCAGCCCCCGTTTGGCGGAGCTGTTTTTT	CASSPRLAELFF
-	TRBJ2-1	TRBV7-9	TRBD2	TGTGCCAGCAGCAGATATAGCGGGGGGACAGACAATGAGCAGTTCTTC	CASSRYSGGTDNEQFF
-	TRBJ1-3	TRBV5-1	-	TGCGCCAGCAGCTTTGGTGGGGGGACCGGAAACACCATATATTTT	CASSFGGGTGNTIYF